These 28 T cell receptor beta chains share one sample of origin, sequenced in a study of CD8 T cells in Susac syndrome (dated by TCRdb to about 2019). The library relied on the immunoSEQ multiplex PCR assay. RNA was extracted with the RNeasy kit and about 0.5 to 1 ug was reverse transcribed using random hexamers. TCRdb reworked the public reads: Q25 trimming with fastp, MiXCR clone assembly, productive beta chains retained. Rows with one shared CDR3 protein collapse into an entry with the most common genes and DNA. The sample contains around 170,000 distinct CDR3 sequences, approximately 96% of them found a single time. The ten largest account for approximately 0.1% of the sample. The sample consisted of CD4+ T cells from PBMCs. These receptors came from a human donor with Susac syndrome.

The CDR3: CASSFTVRSNSAGTQYF. As DNA, the CDR3 is TGTGCCAGCAGCTTTACGGTCCGAAGTAACAGCGCAGGGACCCAGTACTTC. The rearrangement joins TRBV27 to TRBJ2-5; D unresolved. From germline, CDR1 is MNHEY and CDR2 SMNVEV (reference sequence). This CDR3 region has 17 residues. V was cut by 6 bases and J by 7 bases, with 27 bases left in between.

The chain recombines TRBV28 with TRBJ2-7; D is unresolved. Germline CDR1 and CDR2: MDHEN and SYDVKM. The CDR3 spans 14 residues. Trimming took off 2 bases at V and 1 base at J, with 9 bases between the two ends. CDR3 region: CASSLTRPSYEQYF. As DNA, the CDR3 is TGTGCCAGCAGTTTAACGCGCCCGTCCTACGAGCAGTACTTC.

The CDR3 is CASRTKEGRGTDTQYF. The CDR3 region has the DNA TGTGCCAGCAGAACCAAGGAGGGGAGGGGCACAGATACGCAGTATTTT. The rearrangement links TRBV7-8 to TRBJ2-3; TRBD2 aligns across 7 bases. Germline CDR1 is SGHVS and CDR2 is FQNEAQ. The trim removed 6 bases at V and 1 base at J, leaving 10 bases unmatched. CDR3 size: 16 residues.

V usage is TRBV10-3 and J usage is TRBJ2-7; tentatively, D is TRBD1 (5 bases). Germline V lookup: CDR1 ENHRY, CDR2 SYGVKD. The ends were cut back, 0 bases at V and 3 bases at J, with 9 bases in the middle. CDR3 length equals 14 residues. The CDR3, as DNA: TGTGCCATCAGTGAGTCGATCGACAGCTACGAGCAGTACTTC. It codes for CAISESIDSYEQYF.

This clonotype was detected only once. V is TRBV29-1 and J is TRBJ2-7; D is possibly TRBD1 or TRBD2 (5 bases each). Germline CDR1 and CDR2: SQVTM and ANQGSEA. The V gene lost 6 bases and the J gene lost 6 bases, with 15 bases spanning the gap. The CDR3 runs 12 residues. CDR3 loop: CSVRDPGLEQYF. The CDR3 DNA follows: TGCAGCGTCCGAGACCCGGGGCTCGAGCAGTACTTC.

The chain links TRBV7-9 to TRBJ1-6; D ambiguous. CDR3 length equals 13 residues. In germline, CDR1 is SEHNR, CDR2 FQNEAQ (reference sequence). V was cut by 3 bases and J by 10 bases, with 10 bases left in between. The CDR3 loop is CASSLSDPSPLHF. The DNA of the CDR3 is TGTGCCAGCAGCTTGTCGGACCCCTCACCCCTCCACTTT. Full variable domain (outside the CDR3, taken from reference TRBV7-9 and TRBJ1-6): DTGVSQNPRHKITKRGQNVTFRCDPISEHNRLYWYRQTLGQGPEFLTYFQNEAQLEKSRLLSDRFSAERPKGSFSTLEIQRTEQGDSAMYLCASSLSDPSPLHFGNGTRLTVT.

The CDR3 DNA reads as TGTGCCTGGAGCGGGGACCTCTACGAGCAGTACTTC. Its protein is CAWSGDLYEQYF. This chain connects TRBV30 to TRBJ2-7, with D possibly called TRBD1 or TRBD2 (5 bases each). There are 12 residues in the CDR3. V was pared by 3 bases and J by 3 bases, with 9 bases between. Germline values: CDR1 GTSNPN, CDR2 SVGIG (reference sequence). The full variable domain, with the rest looked up from reference TRBV30 and TRBJ2-7, is SQTIHQWPATLVQPVGSPLSLECTVEGTSNPNLYWYRQAAGRGLQLLFYSVGIGQISSEVPQNLSASRPQDRQFILSSKKLLLSDSGFYLCAWSGDLYEQYFGPGTRLTVT.

The rearrangement joins TRBV4-3 to TRBJ1-1; D not certain. Germline values: CDR1 LGHNA, CDR2 YSLEER. The V gene lost 3 bases and the J gene lost 5 bases, with 10 bases spanning the gap. This CDR3 comprises 13 residues. The CDR3 DNA reads as TGCGCCAGCAGCCATGGGGAGAAGACTGAAGCTTTCTTT. Translating gives CASSHGEKTEAFF.

This sequence joins TRBV6-5 and TRBJ2-1; the D gene is possibly TRBD1 (5 bases). The CDR3 extends over 15 amino acids. Per germline, CDR1 MNHEY and CDR2 SVGAGI. V lost 5 bases and J 4 bases, leaving 15 bases between the germline ends. The CDR3 DNA follows: TGTGCCAGCAGTGTCGTCAGGACATTATACAATGAGCAGTTCTTC. Its protein is CASSVVRTLYNEQFF.

The chain has TRBV28 and TRBJ1-2; 7 bases match TRBD1. The CDR3 contains 13 residues. Looked up from germline, CDR1 is MDHEN and CDR2 is SYDVKM. V shed 7 bases, J shed 3 bases, and the junction held 5 bases outside the gene matches. In DNA form, the CDR3 reads TGTGCCAGCACCAAGGGACAGCACTATGGCTACACCTTC. Its translation: CASTKGQHYGYTF.

V usage is TRBV20-1 and J usage is TRBJ2-1, with 7 bases identical to TRBD2. Germline trimming cut 0 bases from V and 10 bases from J; bases unmatched to any gene: 15. Germline lookup yields CDR1 DFQATT and CDR2 SNEGSKA (reference sequence). CDR3 length equals 16 residues. This chain's CDR3 is CSARDFRARGGDEQFF. The CDR3 nucleotides read TGCAGTGCTAGAGATTTTAGGGCCCGGGGAGGGGACGAGCAGTTCTTC.

The chain carries TRBV2 and TRBJ2-7; possible D gene TRBD1, 5 bases. V was clipped by 4 bases and J by 7 bases, with 11 bases between them. CDR1 SNHLY and CDR2 FYNNEI come from the germline V gene. This CDR3 spans 12 amino acids. The CDR3 bases are TGTGCCAGCAGTGGGCAGGGTGAGGAGCAGTACTTC. Its translation is CASSGQGEEQYF.

V is TRBV30 and J is TRBJ2-6, with 7 nucleotides matching TRBD2. The CDR3 runs to 15 residues. The ends lost 4 bases at V and 2 bases at J; junction bases unmatched: 5. The germline CDR1 and CDR2 sequences are GTSNPN and SVGIG (reference sequence). This CDR3 reads CAWNFGGAGANVLTF. CDR3 DNA: TGTGCCTGGAATTTTGGGGGGGCTGGGGCCAACGTCCTGACTTTC.

CDR3 sequence: CASAREGEKLFF. The CDR3 DNA reads TGTGCCAGTGCCCGGGAAGGGGAAAAACTGTTTTTT. This chain uses TRBV2 with TRBJ1-4; D gene uncertain. The V gene lost 9 bases and the J gene lost 8 bases, with 13 bases spanning the gap. The CDR3 covers 12 residues. Germline CDR1 reads SNHLY; CDR2 reads FYNNEI.

The J gene is TRBJ2-2, the V gene TRBV20-1; D may match TRBD1 or TRBD2 (5 bases each). The germline CDR1 and CDR2 sequences are DFQATT and SNEGSKA (reference sequence). Trimming pared 3 bases from V and 0 bases from J, leaving 17 bases between. The CDR3 runs to 17 residues. CDR3: CSASKHRRDANTGELFF. Here the CDR3 DNA reads TGCAGTGCTAGTAAGCACCGTAGGGACGCGAACACCGGGGAGCTGTTTTTT.

This chain links TRBV5-1 with TRBJ1-1; no reliable D call. The CDR3 length is 15 residues. Trimming removed 2 bases from V and 0 bases from J, with 11 bases in between. Germline CDR1 reads SGHRS; CDR2 reads YFSETQ. Written as DNA, the CDR3 is TGCGCCAGCAGCTTTTCCCCAGTATTGAACACTGAAGCTTTCTTT. Its translation: CASSFSPVLNTEAFF.

The V call is TRBV7-2, the J call TRBJ2-2, with 8 bases matching TRBD1. The CDR3 is 14 amino acids. V dropped 8 bases and J dropped 3; count of bases not matched to a gene: 5. Germline CDR1 and CDR2: SGHTA and FQGNSA. The CDR3 here is CASGGQADTGELFF. In DNA form, the CDR3 reads TGTGCCAGCGGGGGACAGGCGGACACCGGGGAGCTGTTTTTT.

The rearrangement uses TRBV12-3 or TRBV12-4 and TRBJ2-1, with 9 bases lining up with TRBD1. V lost 6 bases and J lost 2; bases outside the gene matches: 5. The CDR3 totals 15 residues. As DNA, the CDR3 is TGTGCCAGCAGCCCCGGACAGGGGACCTACAATGAGCAGTTCTTC. As protein: CASSPGQGTYNEQFF.

The chain recombines TRBV6-6 with TRBJ1-1; perhaps TRBD1 as D (6 bases). V was clipped by 2 bases and J by 4 bases, with 17 bases between them. Germline CDR1 is MNHNY and CDR2 is SVGAGI (reference sequence). The CDR3 totals 16 residues. CDR3 coding DNA: TGTGCCAGCAGTTACGGGGGGCGGCACGAACTCACTGAAGCTTTCTTT. Translation gives CASSYGGRHELTEAFF.

The chain couples TRBV15 to TRBJ1-2; no clear D gene. The CDR3 has 14 amino acids. Germline lookup yields CDR1 LNHNV and CDR2 YYDKDF (reference sequence). V was shortened by 2 bases and J by 8 bases, with 15 bases between the two germline ends. CDR3 nucleotides: TGTGCCACCAGCAGAACTGACAAACTCGGGGGCTACACCTTC. Its protein is CATSRTDKLGGYTF.

The rearrangement uses TRBV12-5 and TRBJ1-5, with a weak D call TRBD1 (6 bases). Trimming removed 1 base at V and 6 bases at J, with 22 bases between. Germline CDR1 is LGHNT and CDR2 is FRNRAP. The CDR3 length is 18 residues. The CDR3 loop is CASGLDRQVGDRSQPQHF. For the CDR3, the DNA is TGTGCTAGTGGTTTGGATCGACAGGTGGGTGATCGCAGTCAGCCCCAGCATTTT.

The gene calls are TRBV5-1 and TRBJ1-1; 7 positions match TRBD1. The germline CDR1 and CDR2 sequences are SGHRS and YFSETQ. J lost 2 bases, V lost 4 bases, and 8 bases had no gene match. This CDR3 has 15 amino acids. The CDR3 nucleotides read TGCGCCAGCAGCCCGCGTGAGGGGGCTAACACTGAAGCTTTCTTT. It translates to CASSPREGANTEAFF. Variable domain in full (rest from reference TRBV5-1 and TRBJ1-1): KAGVTQTPRYLIKTRGQQVTLSCSPISGHRSVSWYQQTPGQGLQFLFEYFSETQRNKGNFPGRFSGRQFSNSRSEMNVSTLELGDSALYLCASSPREGANTEAFFGQGTRLTVV.

The chain links TRBV7-6 to TRBJ2-5; no firm D call. Trimming took off 3 bases at V and 4 bases at J, with 18 bases between the two ends. The CDR3 sequence is 16 residues long. The V gene's germline CDR1 is SGHVS and CDR2 FNYEAQ. The CDR3: CASSLVSRNFLETQYF. The DNA for the CDR3 is TGTGCCAGCAGCTTGGTCTCTAGGAACTTTTTAGAGACCCAGTACTTC.

This clonotype was seen only once. The chain recombines TRBV4-2 with TRBJ1-5, with 8 bases matching TRBD1. V was pared by 5 bases and J by 4 bases, with 7 bases of the junction left unmatched. Germline values: CDR1 LGHNA, CDR2 YNFKEQ. The CDR3 spans 15 residues. The CDR3, as DNA: TGTGCCAGCAGCGTTTCCGGGACAGGTAATCAGCCCCAGCATTTT. Translated: CASSVSGTGNQPQHF.

V gene TRBV5-1 combines with J gene TRBJ1-2; D gene uncertain. Germline V gene sequence: CDR1 SGHRS, CDR2 YFSETQ. The CDR3 runs 14 residues. V lost 2 bases, J lost 4 bases, and 12 bases lay in between. CDR3 residues: CASSFNKALYGYTF. The CDR3 DNA follows: TGCGCCAGCAGCTTTAACAAGGCTCTCTATGGCTACACCTTC.

To note about this clonotype: The junction does not match germline at one end; this may be a read error. V is TRBV7-7 and J is TRBJ2-5; 9 bases are a match to TRBD2. This CDR3 region has 15 residues. CDR1 is SSHAT, CDR2 FNYEAQ, per germline (reference sequence). The CDR3 loop reads CASSLASGAQETQYF. The DNA for the CDR3 is TGTGCTAGCAGCTTAGCTAGCGGGGCGCAAGAGACCCAGTACTTC.

The V and J genes are TRBV6-6 and TRBJ2-5; the match to TRBD2 covers 8 bases. V shed 6 bases, J shed 4 bases, and the junction held 7 bases outside the gene matches. This CDR3 has 14 residues. The germline V gene encodes CDR1 MNHNY and CDR2 SVGAGI (reference sequence). CDR3 sequence reads: CASSLAGRGETQYF. In DNA form, the CDR3 reads TGTGCCAGCAGCTTAGCGGGGAGGGGAGAGACCCAGTACTTC.

The rearrangement uses TRBV10-3 and TRBJ2-7; 8 bases line up with TRBD1. The V and J ends lost 6 bases and 6 bases, in that order; junction bases with no gene match: 13. CDR3 size: 15 residues. Germline V lookup: CDR1 ENHRY, CDR2 SYGVKD. CDR3 in amino acids: CAIRGGQGEFSEQYF. The CDR3 DNA sequence: TGTGCCATCAGGGGCGGACAGGGAGAATTTAGCGAGCAGTACTTC.